The clone carrying this TCR beta chain was seen only a few times. Trimming left V 4 bases short and J 6 bases short, with 15 bases between. Per germline, CDR1 SGHTA and CDR2 FQGTGA. CDR3 length: 14 amino acids. Vbeta (60) and Jbeta (13) primers were used in the PCR. The method was immunoSEQ multiplex PCR; TCRdb's version includes in-frame clones alone and lacks a portion of them. The sample consists of 150,000 to 200,000 clones, 68% of them appearing once. This sample was included in a study of cytomegalovirus exposure and HLA in healthy donors. The receptor was derived from a man aged 50 to 59 in good health and CMV-seronegative. Input material: PBMCs. The genes are TRBV7-3 and TRBJ1-2; D possibly corresponds to TRBD1 (5 bases). In DNA, the CDR3 is TGTGCCAGCAGCTCTCAGGGACTTGGAGATGGCTACACCTTC. The encoded protein is CASSSQGLGDGYTF.